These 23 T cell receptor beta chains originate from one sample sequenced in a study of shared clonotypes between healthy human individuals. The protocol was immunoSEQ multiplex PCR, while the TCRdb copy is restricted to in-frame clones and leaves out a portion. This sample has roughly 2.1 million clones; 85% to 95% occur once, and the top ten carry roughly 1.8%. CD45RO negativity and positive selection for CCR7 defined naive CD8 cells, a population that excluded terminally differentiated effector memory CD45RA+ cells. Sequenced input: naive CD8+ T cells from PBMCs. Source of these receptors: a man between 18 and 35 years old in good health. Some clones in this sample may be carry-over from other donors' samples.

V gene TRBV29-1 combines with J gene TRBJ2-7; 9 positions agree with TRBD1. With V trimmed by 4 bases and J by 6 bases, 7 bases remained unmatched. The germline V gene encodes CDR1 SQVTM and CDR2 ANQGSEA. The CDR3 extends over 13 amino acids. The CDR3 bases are TGCAGCGTTGCGGGACAGGGTCGCAGCGAGCAGTACTTC. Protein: CSVAGQGRSEQYF.

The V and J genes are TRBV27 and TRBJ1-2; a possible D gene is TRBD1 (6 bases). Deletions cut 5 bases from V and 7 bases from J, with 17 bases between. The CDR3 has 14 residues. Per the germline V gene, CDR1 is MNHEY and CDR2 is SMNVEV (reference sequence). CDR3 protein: CASSPRDIVGGYTF. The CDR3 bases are TGTGCCAGCAGTCCGAGGGACATCGTTGGTGGCTACACCTTC.

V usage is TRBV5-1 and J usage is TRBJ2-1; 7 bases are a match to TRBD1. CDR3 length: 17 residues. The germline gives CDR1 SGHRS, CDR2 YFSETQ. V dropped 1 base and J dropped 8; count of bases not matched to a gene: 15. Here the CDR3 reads CASSLSERRGNMDEQFF. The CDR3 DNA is TGCGCCAGCAGCTTGTCCGAGCGCAGGGGGAACATGGATGAGCAGTTCTTC.

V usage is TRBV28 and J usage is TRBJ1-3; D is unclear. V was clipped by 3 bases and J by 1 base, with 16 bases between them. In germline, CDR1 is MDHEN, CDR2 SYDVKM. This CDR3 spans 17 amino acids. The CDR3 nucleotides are TGTGCCAGCAGTTTTTTAGCCTTGGTAGGGTCTGGAAACACCATATATTTT. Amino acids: CASSFLALVGSGNTIYF.

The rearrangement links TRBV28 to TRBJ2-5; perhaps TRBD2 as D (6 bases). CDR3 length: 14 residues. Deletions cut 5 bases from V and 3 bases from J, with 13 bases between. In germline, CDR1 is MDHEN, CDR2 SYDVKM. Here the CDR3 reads CASSPVGGKETQYF. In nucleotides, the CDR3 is TGTGCCAGCAGTCCCGTTGGGGGGAAAGAGACCCAGTACTTC.

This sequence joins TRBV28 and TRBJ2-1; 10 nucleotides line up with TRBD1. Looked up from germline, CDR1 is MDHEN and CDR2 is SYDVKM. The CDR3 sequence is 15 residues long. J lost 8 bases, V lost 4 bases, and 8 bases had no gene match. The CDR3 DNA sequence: TGTGCCAGCAGTTCCCCGACAGGGGGCTTCGATGAGCAGTTCTTC. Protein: CASSSPTGGFDEQFF.

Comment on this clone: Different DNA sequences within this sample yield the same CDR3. This chain's CDR3 is CASSFLREGTYEQYF. The CDR3 DNA reads as TGTGCCAGCAGTTTCCTTCGGGAGGGAACCTACGAGCAGTACTTC. This chain links TRBV28 with TRBJ2-7; TRBD2 aligns across 8 bases. The J segment lost 2 bases and the V segment lost 3 bases, leaving 6 bases of the junction unmatched. The CDR3 sequence is 15 residues long. The V gene's germline CDR1 is MDHEN and CDR2 SYDVKM.

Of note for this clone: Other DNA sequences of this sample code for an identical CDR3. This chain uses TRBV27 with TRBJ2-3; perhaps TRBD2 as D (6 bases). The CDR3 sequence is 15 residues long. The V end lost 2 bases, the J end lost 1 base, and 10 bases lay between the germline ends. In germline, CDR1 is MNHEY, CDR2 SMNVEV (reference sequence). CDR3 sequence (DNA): TGTGCCAGCAGTTTACGGGGGAGTGGCACAGATACGCAGTATTTT. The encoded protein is CASSLRGSGTDTQYF.

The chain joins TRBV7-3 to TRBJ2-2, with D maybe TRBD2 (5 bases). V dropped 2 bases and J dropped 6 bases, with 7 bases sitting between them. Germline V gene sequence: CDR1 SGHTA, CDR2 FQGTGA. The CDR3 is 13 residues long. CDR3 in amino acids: CASSLGEPGELFF. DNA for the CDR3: TGTGCCAGCAGCTTAGGGGAGCCCGGGGAGCTGTTTTTT.

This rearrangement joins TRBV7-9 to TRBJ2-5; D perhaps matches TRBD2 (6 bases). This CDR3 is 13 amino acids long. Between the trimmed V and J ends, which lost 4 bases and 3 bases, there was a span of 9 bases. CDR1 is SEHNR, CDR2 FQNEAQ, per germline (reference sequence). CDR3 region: CASSWDLEETQYF. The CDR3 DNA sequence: TGTGCCAGCAGCTGGGACTTGGAAGAGACCCAGTACTTC. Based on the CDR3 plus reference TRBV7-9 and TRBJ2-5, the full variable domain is DTGVSQNPRHKITKRGQNVTFRCDPISEHNRLYWYRQTLGQGPEFLTYFQNEAQLEKSRLLSDRFSAERPKGSFSTLEIQRTEQGDSAMYLCASSWDLEETQYFGPGTRLLVL.

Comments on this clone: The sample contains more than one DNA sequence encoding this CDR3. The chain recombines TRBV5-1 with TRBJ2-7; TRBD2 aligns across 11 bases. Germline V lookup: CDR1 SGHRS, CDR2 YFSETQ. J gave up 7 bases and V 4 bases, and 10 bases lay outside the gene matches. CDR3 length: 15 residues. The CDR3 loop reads CASSQLLAGASEQYF. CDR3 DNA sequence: TGCGCCAGCAGCCAGCTACTAGCGGGAGCGTCTGAGCAGTACTTC. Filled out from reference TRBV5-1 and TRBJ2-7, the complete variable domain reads KAGVTQTPRYLIKTRGQQVTLSCSPISGHRSVSWYQQTPGQGLQFLFEYFSETQRNKGNFPGRFSGRQFSNSRSEMNVSTLELGDSALYLCASSQLLAGASEQYFGPGTRLTVT.

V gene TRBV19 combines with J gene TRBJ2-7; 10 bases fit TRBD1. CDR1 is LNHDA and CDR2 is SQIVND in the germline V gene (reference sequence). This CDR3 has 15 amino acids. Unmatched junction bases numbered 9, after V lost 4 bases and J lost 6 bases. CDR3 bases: TGTGCCAGTAGTACGACCCGACAGGGGGCAGGCGAGCAGTACTTC. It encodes CASSTTRQGAGEQYF.

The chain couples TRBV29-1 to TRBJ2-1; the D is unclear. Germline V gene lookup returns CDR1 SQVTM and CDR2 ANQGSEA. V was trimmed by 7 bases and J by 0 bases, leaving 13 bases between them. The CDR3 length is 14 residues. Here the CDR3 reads CSAARRSSYNEQFF. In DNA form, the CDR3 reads TGCAGCGCTGCCAGGAGAAGCTCCTACAATGAGCAGTTCTTC.

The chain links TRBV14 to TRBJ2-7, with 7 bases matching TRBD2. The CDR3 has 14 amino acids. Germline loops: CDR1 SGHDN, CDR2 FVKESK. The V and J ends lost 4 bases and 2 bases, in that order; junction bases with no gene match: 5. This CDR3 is CASSRGGGAYEQYF. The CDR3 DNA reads TGTGCCAGCAGCCGGGGGGGAGGTGCCTACGAGCAGTACTTC.

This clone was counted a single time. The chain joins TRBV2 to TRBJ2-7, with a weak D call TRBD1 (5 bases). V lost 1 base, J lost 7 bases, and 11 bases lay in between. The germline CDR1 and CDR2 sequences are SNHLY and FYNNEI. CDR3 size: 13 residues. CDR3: CASSEVEQEEQYF. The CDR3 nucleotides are TGTGCCAGCAGTGAAGTGGAACAGGAAGAGCAGTACTTC.

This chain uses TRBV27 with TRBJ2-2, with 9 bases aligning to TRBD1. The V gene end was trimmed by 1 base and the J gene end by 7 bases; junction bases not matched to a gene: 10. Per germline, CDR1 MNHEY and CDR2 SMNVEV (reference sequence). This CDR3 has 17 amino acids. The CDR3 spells CASSLYGTGLESGELFF. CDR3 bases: TGTGCCAGCAGTTTATATGGGACAGGGCTTGAAAGCGGGGAGCTGTTTTTT.

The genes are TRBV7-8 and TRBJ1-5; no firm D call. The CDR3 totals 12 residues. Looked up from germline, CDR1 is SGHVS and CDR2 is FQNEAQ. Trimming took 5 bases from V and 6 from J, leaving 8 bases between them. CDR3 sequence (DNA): TGTGCCAGCAGCCCCGGGGTTCAGCCCCAGCATTTT. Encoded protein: CASSPGVQPQHF. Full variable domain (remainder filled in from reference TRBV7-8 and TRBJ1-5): GAGVSQSPRYKVAKRGQDVALRCDPISGHVSLFWYQQALGQGPEFLTYFQNEAQLDKSGLPSDRFFAERPEGSVSTLKIQRTQQEDSAVYLCASSPGVQPQHFGDGTRLSIL.

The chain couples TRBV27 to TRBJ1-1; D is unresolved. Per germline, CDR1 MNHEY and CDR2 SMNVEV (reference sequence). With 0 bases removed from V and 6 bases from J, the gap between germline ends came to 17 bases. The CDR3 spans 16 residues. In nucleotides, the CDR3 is TGTGCCAGCAGTTTATCACCGGGGTCAAGTAGCGCTGAAGCTTTCTTT. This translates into CASSLSPGSSSAEAFF.

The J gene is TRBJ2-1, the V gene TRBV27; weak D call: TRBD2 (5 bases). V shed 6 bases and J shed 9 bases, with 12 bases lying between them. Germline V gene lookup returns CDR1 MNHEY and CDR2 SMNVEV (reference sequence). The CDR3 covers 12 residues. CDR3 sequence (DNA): TGTGCCAGCAGGGGTCTAGCCCTTGAGCAGTTCTTC. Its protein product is CASRGLALEQFF.

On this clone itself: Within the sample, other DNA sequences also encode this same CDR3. The CDR3 DNA follows: TGTGCCAGCAGCCTTGTAGTGTACGAGCAGTACTTC. It codes for CASSLVVYEQYF. The chain combines TRBV7-9 with TRBJ2-7; D is ambiguous. This CDR3 has 12 amino acids. Trimming removed 5 bases at V and 4 bases at J, with 9 bases between. Germline lookup yields CDR1 SEHNR and CDR2 FQNEAQ (reference sequence).

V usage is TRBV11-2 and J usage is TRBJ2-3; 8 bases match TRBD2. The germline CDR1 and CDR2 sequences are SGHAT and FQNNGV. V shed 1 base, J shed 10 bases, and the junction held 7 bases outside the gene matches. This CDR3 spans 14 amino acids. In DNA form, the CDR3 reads TGTGCCAGCAGCTTAGCGGCTAGCGGGCGGGCGCAGTATTTT. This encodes CASSLAASGRAQYF.

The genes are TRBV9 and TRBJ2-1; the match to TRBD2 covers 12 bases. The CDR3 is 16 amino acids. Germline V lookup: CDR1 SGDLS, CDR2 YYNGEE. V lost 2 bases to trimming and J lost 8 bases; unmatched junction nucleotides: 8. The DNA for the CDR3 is TGTGCCAGCAGCGTGGGACTAGCGGGTGGTAGGTATGAGCAGTTCTTC. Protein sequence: CASSVGLAGGRYEQFF.

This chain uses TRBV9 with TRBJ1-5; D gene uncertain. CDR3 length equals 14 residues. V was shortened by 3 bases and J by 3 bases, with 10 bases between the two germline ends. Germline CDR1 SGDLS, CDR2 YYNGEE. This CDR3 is CASSGRVFNQPQHF. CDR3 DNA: TGTGCCAGCAGCGGCCGGGTTTTCAATCAGCCCCAGCATTTT.